Listed below are T cell receptor beta chains from one sample, sequenced in a study of cytomegalovirus exposure and HLA in healthy donors. Only in-frame clones appear in the TCRdb table, and some are missing; sequencing was by immunoSEQ multiplex PCR. The sample lists tens of thousands of clones; 84% were seen once. Sequenced material: PBMCs. The receptors derive from a woman aged 50 to 60 in good health and CMV-seronegative. The CDR3 runs from the conserved cysteine through the conserved F or W. The D gene is left open where the match is weak. Rows may omit the clone size; those that give it use once, few, many or a size class.

TRBV29-1,.,.,TRBJ1-1,CNAGGSNTEAFF,TGCAATGCGGGGGGCTCGAACACTGAAGCTTTCTTT
TRBV6-5,.,.,TRBJ2-1,CASSYSPVDEQFF,TGTGCCAGCAGTTACTCCCCCGTCGATGAGCAGTTCTTC
TRBV9,.,TRBD1,TRBJ1-3,CASSLGTGDSGNTIYF,TGTGCCAGCAGCTTAGGGACAGGCGACTCTGGAAACACCATATATTTT
TRBV1,.,.,TRBJ2-7,CTSSQERTSFSYEQYF,TGCACCAGCAGCCAAGAGCGGACTAGCTTCTCCTACGAGCAGTACTTC
TRBV18,.,.,TRBJ2-1,CASSYKNSYNEQFF,TGTGCCAGCTCCTATAAGAACTCCTACAATGAGCAGTTCTTC
TRBV6-1,.,TRBD2,TRBJ2-7,CASSGTSSYYEQYF,TGTGCCAGCAGCGGGACTAGTTCGTACTACGAGCAGTACTTC
TRBV6-5,.,TRBD2,TRBJ2-5,CASSPYSGPQETQYF,TGTGCCAGCAGTCCCTATAGCGGGCCCCAAGAGACCCAGTACTTC
TRBV7-3,.,.,TRBJ2-3,CAPPEQSTDTQYF,TGTGCCCCCCCCGAACAAAGCACAGATACGCAGTATTTT
TRBV27,.,TRBD2,TRBJ2-1,CASSRRTAGDNEQFF,TGTGCCAGCAGCCGAAGGACGGCGGGAGACAATGAGCAGTTCTTC
TRBV6-1,.,TRBD1,TRBJ2-5,CASSEVGTGTQETQYF,TGTGCCAGCAGTGAGGTCGGGACAGGGACACAAGAGACCCAGTACTTC
TRBV6-4,.,TRBD2,TRBJ2-3,CASTLGLAGVSEDTQYF,TGTGCCAGCACCCTCGGACTAGCGGGAGTATCCGAAGATACGCAGTATTTT
TRBV29-1,once,.,TRBJ2-5,CSVEIGDTKQETQYF,TGCAGCGTTGAAATTGGGGACACTAAGCAAGAGACCCAGTACTTC
TRBV19,.,.,TRBJ2-1,CASSPIRVEDNEQFF,TGTGCCAGTAGTCCGATCAGGGTTGAGGACAATGAGCAGTTCTTC
TRBV29-1,once,.,TRBJ2-7,CSVQMAGATPTPVIPIFYEQYF,TGCAGCGTTCAGATGGCAGGGGCCACCCCCACACCCGTAATCCCCATTTTCTACGAGCAGTACTTC
TRBV7-2,.,.,TRBJ2-5,CASSSNGHNQETQYF,TGTGCCAGCAGCTCAAACGGACATAACCAAGAGACCCAGTACTTC
TRBV28,.,.,TRBJ2-5,CASSLATSPPETQYF,TGTGCCAGCAGTTTAGCGACTAGTCCTCCAGAGACCCAGTACTTC
TRBV28,.,TRBD1,TRBJ1-2,CASSLPNWGQGKDGYTF,TGTGCCAGCAGTTTACCGAACTGGGGACAGGGGAAGGATGGCTACACCTTC
TRBV7-7,once,TRBD2,TRBJ2-1,CASSLGGTSGSSYNEQFF,TGTGCTAGCAGCTTAGGGGGGACTAGCGGGAGCTCCTACAATGAGCAGTTCTTC
TRBV5-6,.,.,TRBJ2-7,CASSLGAFREQYF,TGTGCCAGCAGCTTGGGGGCTTTTAGAGAGCAGTACTTC
TRBV6-6,few,.,TRBJ2-1,CASSYSVLHNEQFF,TGTGCCAGCAGTTACTCGGTACTCCACAATGAGCAGTTCTTC
TRBV4-2,.,TRBD1,TRBJ1-2,CASSQGRDRGNYGYTF,TGTGCCAGCAGCCAAGGACGGGACAGGGGGAACTATGGCTACACCTTC
TRBV29-1,.,.,TRBJ1-3,CSVGEGNTIYF,TGCAGCGTTGGTGAGGGAAACACCATATATTTT
TRBV5-1,.,.,TRBJ2-1,CASSLGRSGFDEQFF,TGCGCCAGCAGCTTGGGTAGGTCGGGATTCGATGAGCAGTTCTTC
TRBV7-9,.,TRBD2,TRBJ2-1,CASSLTSGRPIF,TGTGCCAGCAGCTTAACTAGCGGGAGGCCCATCTTC
TRBV10-3,.,.,TRBJ2-3,CATREPGQPAADTQYF,TGTGCCACTCGGGAACCGGGACAACCCGCAGCAGATACGCAGTATTTT
TRBV14,.,.,TRBJ1-2,CASSQDIQPQDGYTF,TGTGCCAGCAGCCAAGATATACAGCCCCAGGATGGCTACACCTTC
TRBV28,.,.,TRBJ1-5,CASSFGGRSYQPQHF,TGTGCCAGCAGTTTCGGGGGGAGATCTTATCAGCCCCAGCATTTT
TRBV7-2,.,.,TRBJ1-2,CASSLSVNTIYGYTF,TGTGCCAGCAGCTTGTCAGTAAACACTATCTATGGCTACACCTTC
TRBV28,once,.,TRBJ1-1,CASSLPQSMNTEAFF,TGTGCCAGCAGTTTACCCCAGTCCATGAACACTGAAGCTTTCTTT
TRBV27,.,TRBD1,TRBJ2-1,CASSLRQGGTYNEQFF,TGTGCCAGCAGTCTCCGACAGGGGGGGACTTACAATGAGCAGTTCTTC
TRBV7-3,.,.,TRBJ2-7,CASSPGAGGGSYEQYF,TGTGCCAGCAGCCCAGGCGCGGGTGGGGGCTCATACGAGCAGTACTTC
TRBV6-1,once,.,TRBJ1-1,CASSDLRVGLNTEAFF,TGTGCCAGCAGTGACCTCAGGGTAGGTTTGAACACTGAAGCTTTCTTT
TRBV5-1,.,TRBD1,TRBJ2-7,CASNLGTASYEQYF,TGCGCCAGCAACTTAGGGACAGCCTCCTACGAGCAGTACTTC
TRBV9,.,TRBD2,TRBJ2-5,CASSVSGGYGETQYF,TGTGCCAGCAGCGTTAGCGGGGGGTACGGAGAGACCCAGTACTTC
TRBV10-2,.,TRBD1,TRBJ1-2,CASTAWDRRVNYGYTF,TGCGCCAGCACCGCCTGGGACAGGAGGGTAAACTATGGCTACACCTTC
TRBV11-2,once,TRBD2,TRBJ2-3,CASRRTSGGSDTQYF,TGTGCCAGCAGGCGAACTAGCGGGGGCTCTGATACGCAGTATTTT
TRBV5-6,.,.,TRBJ1-1,CASSLASQANTEAFF,TGTGCCAGCAGCTTGGCCTCCCAGGCGAACACTGAAGCTTTCTTT
TRBV19,once,.,TRBJ1-5,CASSMDGDQPQHF,TGTGCCAGTAGTATGGATGGAGATCAGCCCCAGCATTTT
TRBV7-9,.,.,TRBJ2-1,CASSLKDSIRGNEQFF,TGTGCCAGCAGCTTAAAGGACAGCATCAGGGGCAATGAGCAGTTCTTC
TRBV15,.,.,TRBJ1-5,CATSREGRVDYQPQHF,TGTGCCACCAGCAGAGAGGGCAGGGTAGATTATCAGCCCCAGCATTTT